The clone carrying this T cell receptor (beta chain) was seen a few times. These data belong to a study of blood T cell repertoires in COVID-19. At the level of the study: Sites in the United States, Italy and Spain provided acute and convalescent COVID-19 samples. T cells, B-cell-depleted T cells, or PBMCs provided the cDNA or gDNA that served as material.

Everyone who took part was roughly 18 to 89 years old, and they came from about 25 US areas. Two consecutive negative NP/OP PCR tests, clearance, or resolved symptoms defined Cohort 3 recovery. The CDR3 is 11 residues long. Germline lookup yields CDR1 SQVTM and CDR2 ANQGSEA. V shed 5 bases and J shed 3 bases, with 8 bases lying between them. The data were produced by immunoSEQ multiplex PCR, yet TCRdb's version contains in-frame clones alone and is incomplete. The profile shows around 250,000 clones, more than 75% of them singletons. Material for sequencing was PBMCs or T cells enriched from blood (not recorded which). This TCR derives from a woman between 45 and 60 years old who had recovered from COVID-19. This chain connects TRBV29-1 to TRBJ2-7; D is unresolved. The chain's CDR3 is CSVSVVYEQYF. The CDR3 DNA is TGCAGCGTTTCGGTGGTCTACGAGCAGTACTTC.